The next 15 T cell receptor beta chains were all read from a single sample in a study of shared clonotypes between healthy human individuals. Profiling relied on immunoSEQ multiplex PCR, and the TCRdb table lists in-frame clones only, not all of them. The sample carries over a million clones, 70% to 80% recorded once. The sequenced sample was memory CD4+ T cells sorted from blood. As for subset: CD45RA-negative fraction. The receptor source for this set is a man between 18 and 35 years old in good health.

The J gene is TRBJ1-4, the V gene TRBV5-1, with 10 bases that match TRBD1. Germline CDR1 is SGHRS and CDR2 is YFSETQ. The CDR3 loop spans 13 amino acids. V lost 4 bases to trimming and J lost 8 bases; unmatched junction nucleotides: 2. The CDR3, as DNA: TGCGCCAGCAGCCGGGACAGGGGCGAAAAACTGTTTTTT. This gives the protein CASSRDRGEKLFF.

This clone was picked up many times. The CDR3 loop reads CASIPGPISGYGYTF. CDR3 nucleotides: TGTGCCAGTATCCCTGGGCCTATCTCGGGCTATGGCTACACCTTC. The chain carries TRBV19 and TRBJ1-2; D remains ambiguous. The CDR3 extends over 15 amino acids. Trimming left V 7 bases short and J 4 bases short, with 19 bases between. Germline CDR1 is LNHDA and CDR2 is SQIVND (reference sequence).

J is TRBJ2-1 and V is TRBV30; D is ambiguous. Trimming left V 2 bases short and J 10 bases short, with 9 bases between. The CDR3 sequence is 11 residues long. Germline V CDR1 and CDR2: GTSNPN, SVGIG (reference sequence). Here the CDR3 DNA reads TGTGCCTGGAGTAACTCTCGCGAGCAGTTCTTC. Protein sequence: CAWSNSREQFF.

This clone has only one observation. The rearrangement uses TRBV28 and TRBJ1-1; tentatively, D is TRBD1 (5 bases). The CDR3 runs to 12 residues. The V end lost 6 bases, the J end lost 1 base, and 6 bases lay between the germline ends. Per the germline V gene, CDR1 is MDHEN and CDR2 is SYDVKM. CDR3 sequence reads: CASRRGNTEAFF. The CDR3 DNA is TGTGCCAGCAGGAGGGGGAACACTGAAGCTTTCTTT.

The rearrangement links TRBV5-1 to TRBJ1-2; D gene unclear. CDR1 SGHRS and CDR2 YFSETQ come from the germline V gene. The germline V and J ends were trimmed by 0 bases and 4 bases, with 16 bases remaining between them. This CDR3 region has 16 residues. The CDR3 protein is CASSLAGQSRSYGYTF. CDR3 DNA sequence: TGCGCCAGCAGCTTGGCCGGCCAGTCTCGCTCCTATGGCTACACCTTC. The whole variable domain, remainder taken from reference TRBV5-1 and TRBJ1-2, is KAGVTQTPRYLIKTRGQQVTLSCSPISGHRSVSWYQQTPGQGLQFLFEYFSETQRNKGNFPGRFSGRQFSNSRSEMNVSTLELGDSALYLCASSLAGQSRSYGYTFGSGTRLTVV.

The J gene is TRBJ1-1, the V gene TRBV25-1; possible D gene TRBD1, 5 bases. From germline, CDR1 is MGHDK and CDR2 SYGVNS. V lost 0 bases to trimming and J lost 4 bases, with 12 bases between them. CDR3 length: 15 amino acids. The CDR3 sequence: CASSEYGAGSTEAFF. The DNA of the CDR3 is TGTGCCAGCAGTGAATATGGGGCGGGATCCACTGAAGCTTTCTTT.

This chain links TRBV4-1 with TRBJ2-1, with D possibly matching TRBD2 (6 bases). V lost 1 base, J lost 8 bases, and 12 bases lay in between. CDR1 and CDR2 from the germline V gene are MGHRA and YSYEKL. The CDR3 extends over 14 amino acids. For the CDR3, the DNA is TGCGCCAGCAGCCAAGCGGGAGTAAGGTATGAGCAGTTCTTC. Protein product: CASSQAGVRYEQFF.

The chain's CDR3 is CASSEMPQAGPSSYNEQFF. Here the CDR3 DNA reads TGTGCCAGCAGCGAGATGCCCCAAGCCGGTCCGAGCTCCTACAATGAGCAGTTCTTC. This chain joins TRBV9 and TRBJ2-1; D is unclear. This CDR3 has 19 residues. V was clipped by 3 bases and J by 0 bases, with 22 bases between them. Germline V gives CDR1 SGDLS, CDR2 YYNGEE.

This chain uses TRBV6-1 with TRBJ1-5; D remains unclear. V was trimmed by 3 bases and J by 4 bases, leaving 10 bases between them. Germline-derived CDR1 and CDR2 are MNHNS and SASEGT. This CDR3 contains 14 residues. DNA of the CDR3: TGTGCCAGCAGTGAGGCCCCCGTGAATCAGCCCCAGCATTTT. Protein product: CASSEAPVNQPQHF.

This chain links TRBV9 with TRBJ2-7, with unresolved D. The CDR3 extends over 18 amino acids. Trimming stripped 4 bases from V and 3 bases from J, with 26 bases between. Germline V lookup: CDR1 SGDLS, CDR2 YYNGEE. The CDR3 sequence is CASSPSGNLALGHYEQYF. CDR3 coding DNA: TGTGCCAGCAGCCCCTCGGGTAACCTGGCCCTCGGCCACTACGAGCAGTACTTC.

Notes on this clone: This may come from a read error, since a much larger clone is one base off. The rearrangement links TRBV11-2 to TRBJ1-2; the match to TRBD1 covers 7 bases. There are 12 residues in the CDR3. The J segment lost 8 bases and the V segment lost 2 bases, leaving 2 bases of the junction unmatched. CDR1 and CDR2 (germline): SGHAT, FQNNGV. The CDR3 reads CASSLQGEGYTF. In DNA, the CDR3 is TGTGCCAGCAGCTTACAGGGGGAAGGCTACACCTTC.

This chain connects TRBV2 to TRBJ2-1; D is unclear. CDR3 length: 12 residues. V dropped 2 bases and J dropped 7 bases, with 6 bases sitting between them. Germline V CDR1 and CDR2: SNHLY, FYNNEI. The CDR3: CASSERINEQFF. The DNA for the CDR3 is TGTGCCAGCAGTGAACGGATAAATGAGCAGTTCTTC. Variable domain in full (rest from reference TRBV2 and TRBJ2-1): EPEVTQTPSHQVTQMGQEVILRCVPISNHLYFYWYRQILGQKVEFLVSFYNNEISEKSEIFDDQFSVERPDGSNFTLKIRSTKLEDSAMYFCASSERINEQFFGPGTRLTVL.

This clone was counted between two and nine times. CDR3 in amino acids: CASSPQGGTGELFF. CDR3 in DNA: TGTGCCAGCAGTCCACAGGGGGGCACCGGGGAGCTGTTTTTT. The gene calls are TRBV6-4 and TRBJ2-2; TRBD1 matches at 8 bases. V lost 5 bases, J lost 4 bases, and 3 bases stayed unmatched. This CDR3 comprises 14 residues. Germline V lookup: CDR1 MRHNA, CDR2 SNTAGT.

The V call is TRBV9, the J call TRBJ1-2; no reliable D call. Germline CDR1 and CDR2: SGDLS and YYNGEE. The V and J ends lost 4 bases and 4 bases respectively, with 5 bases between them. The CDR3 consists of 11 residues. The CDR3 DNA reads TGTGCCAGCAGCTCCCGCTATGGCTACACCTTC. It codes for CASSSRYGYTF.

This chain joins TRBV6-5 and TRBJ1-5, with 8 nucleotides matching TRBD1. The CDR3 has 13 amino acids. The ends lost 6 bases at V and 7 bases at J; junction bases unmatched: 5. Germline V CDR1 and CDR2: MNHEY, SVGAGI. The CDR3 loop reads CASSPDRDQPQHF. The DNA for the CDR3 is TGTGCCAGCAGCCCGGACAGGGACCAGCCCCAGCATTTT.